Given below is one TCR beta chain in context. The data derive from a study of T-cell reconstitution after alpha-beta-depleted transplantation in children. The CDR3 is made up of 16 amino acids. CDR1 is MNHNS and CDR2 is SASEGT in the germline V gene. Trimming took 6 bases from V and 8 from J; bases not matched to a gene: 9. Unique molecular identifiers featured in how the TCRbeta library was prepared. TCRdb redid the calling of the PCR reads with MiXCR, one entry per CDR3 protein. The table shows 250,000 or so distinct CDR3 sequences, with roughly 8% occurring only once. This receptor was identified in a male patient younger than 18 who had a stem cell transplant for acute lymphoblastic leukemia, so the T cells may come from the graft donor. Sequences were derived from PBMCs, mostly from graft donor cells, sampled 180 days after TCRalphabeta/CD19-depleted stem cell transplant. This chain uses TRBV6-1 with TRBJ2-1; 14 bases are shared with TRBD2. CDR3 sequence (DNA): TGTGCCAGCAGACCGACTAGCGGGAGGGTTATTTATGAGCAGTTCTTC. It translates to CASRPTSGRVIYEQFF.